Here is one T cell receptor beta chain with its context. The specificity of this receptor is unknown. No much larger clonotype is one base removed from it; base qualities were not supplied. Using the deep immunoSEQ assay, TCR CDR3 regions were amplified from genomic DNA by multiplex PCR. Extracted genomic DNA from each cell subset was spread evenly across all wells of several immunoSEQ 96-well plates, with each plate serving as a replicate. For sorted subsets, around 0.2 ug genomic DNA, equal to tens of thousands of T cell genomes, was loaded into each replicate PCR. Purified libraries were quantified with a Qubit 3.0 fluorometer, sized on a Bioanalyzer 2100, and re-quantified with the KAPA Library Quantification kit. Every immunoSEQ 96-well plate was sequenced on a dedicated single-read 150-cycle Illumina NextSeq 550 flow cell. On the study's bioinformatics: The immunoSEQ output contained only junctional sequences without quality scores, so filtering could not match that applied to full-length reads. To assign V/J genes and CDR3, sequences were annotated using PyIR, a Python wrapper for IgBLAST v1.9, with IMGT germline references. Reads were removed for weak V/J assignments (E-value above 1e-6), missing CDR3, stop codons, out-of-frame junctions, or ambiguous translated residues. V3J clonotypes were defined by identical inferred V gene, J gene, and CDR3 amino acid sequence. The percentage overlap between two repertoires was calculated by dividing the number of shared unique clonotypes by the size of the smaller repertoire. RTK rarefaction, the Chao1 estimator, and Recon v2.1 estimates of unobserved clonotypes were used to assess repertoire richness. OLGA was used to compute generation probabilities for all TCRbeta clonotypes that the gDNA method yielded from a few donors. TCRdb retrieved this table from immuneACCESS and kept in-frame rearrangements only. Not all clones are present; in checked studies, unresolved V genes account for under half, and no reason is known for the remainder. V, J and clone size reflect that table, while D and trimming were determined from the DNA. This sample gives some 2.1 million clones in total; roughly 95% of them show up just once. The ten largest clones add up to 0.85% to 1.2% of the sample.

The data were taken from a study of shared clonotypes between healthy human individuals (TCRdb year 2020). With regard to the full study: The cohort comprised a couple of women and a few men aged 18 to 49 years. For each donor, three plates each were used for CD4 naive and CD4 memory, two plates were used for CD8 naive, and one plate was used for CD8 memory. To estimate repertoire size and how much clonotypes are shared between individuals, the study performed deep sequencing of blood TCR repertoires from 4 to 6 healthy adults. Libraries were prepared and TCR repertoires were sequenced by different laboratories using diverse techniques, in order to increase sequencing depth and limit assay-specific biases. Each donor's leukapheresis produced roughly between roughly 0.85 and 10 billion PBMCs.

What the work shows at the level of the full study, not this receptor alone: About 5% of naive CD4, more than 3% of naive CD8, approximately 2% of memory CD4, and 0.35% to 0.4% of memory CD8 clonotypes were shared across a few donors. Incomplete sequencing was indicated by rarefaction of sorted-subset datasets, despite the large sequencing depth. Based on pairwise subsampling, the degree of clonotype sharing among donors was expected to be affected by sequencing depth. Naive subsets generally had larger estimated clonotype richness than memory subsets did. The genetic and exposure-history diversity represented was limited by the small number of donors. Clonotypes shared by all four sorted-subset donors showed higher generation probabilities than non-shared clonotypes. Sampling was limited to blood, and TCR repertoires in tissue likely differ from TCR repertoires in blood.

From a lookup of the germline V gene, CDR1 and CDR2 are SNHLY and FYNNEI. Taken from cysteine to phenylalanine, the CDR3 has 15 residues. Only CDR3 DNA is held: 45 bases, read in frame from base 1. After removal of 10 bases from V and 5 bases from J, the junction retains 14 bases not matched to a gene. For the CD8 naive samples, CD45RO-negative cells were positively selected for CCR7, yielding a CD45RA+CCR7+ population from which TemRA cells were excluded. Healthy HIV-negative adults with no recently reported acute infections or vaccinations were included as donors. Every donor was a Caucasian adult living in Nashville, Tennessee, USA. Blood was collected by leukapheresis, and PBMCs were isolated by Ficoll-Histopaque density gradient centrifugation and then cryopreserved in liquid nitrogen vapor phase. Analytical flow cytometry was used to check the purity and quantity of each magnetically sorted T cell population. Genomic DNA was isolated from every sorted fraction and measured by UV absorbance on a Nanodrop 2000c.

The sample comprised naive CD8+ T cells sorted from blood. This specimen's cell subset or site label, per the study, means: CD45RA+CCR7+. The chain is assembled from TRBV2 and TRBJ1-2; 9 central nucleotides agree with TRBD1. The TCR was taken from a man aged 18-30 years in good health. The CDR3 protein: CAITGGADGRYGYTF. In nucleotide form, the sequence is TGTGCCATAACAGGGGGCGCAGATGGGCGGTATGGCTACACCTTC. Reference TRBV2 and TRBJ1-2 proteins supply the regions before and after the CDR3; the full variable domain is: EPEVTQTPSHQVTQMGQEVILRCVPISNHLYFYWYRQILGQKVEFLVSFYNNEISEKSEIFDDQFSVERPDGSNFTLKIRSTKLEDSAMYFCAITGGADGRYGYTFGSGTRLTVV.